The clone carrying this TCR beta chain was counted at least ten times. The data originate from a study of early T cells in non-severe SARS-CoV-2 infection. Each cDNA molecule carried a unique molecular identifier. TCRdb passed the 5' RACE reads through MiXCR, listing each CDR3 protein once. Among 90,000 to 120,000 distinct CDR3 sequences listed, approximately 10% were seen once. Germline V gives CDR1 SGHDT, CDR2 YYEEEE. Trimming stripped 5 bases from V and 0 bases from J, with 9 bases between. CDR3 length: 15 residues. The genes are TRBV5-6 and TRBJ2-6, with D unclear. The source of this sequence is an adult who was a healthcare worker with PCR-confirmed SARS-CoV-2 infection or an uninfected control (not recorded which). Sequenced sample: whole blood. The CDR3 here is CASSPPHSGANVLTF. The CDR3 nucleotides are TGTGCCAGCAGTCCCCCCCACTCTGGGGCCAACGTCCTGACTTTC. The full variable domain, completed using reference TRBV5-6 and TRBJ2-6, is DAGVTQSPTHLIKTRGQQVTLRCSPKSGHDTVSWYQQALGQGPQFIFQYYEEEERQRGNFPDRFSGHQFPNYSSELNVNALLLGDSALYLCASSPPHSGANVLTFGAGSRLTVL.